This T cell receptor beta chain was captured in a study of patients and donors after allogeneic stem cell transplantation (TCRdb year 2020). This clonotype was seen at least ten times. The specificity of this receptor is unknown. Base quality data are lacking; no much larger clone is found one base away. From the cysteine up to the phenylalanine, the CDR3 has a length of 14 residues. Only the CDR3 portion is preserved as DNA: 42 bases, with reading frame beginning at the first base. Based on the germline V gene, the CDR1 and CDR2 sequences are SGHRS and YFSETQ. V is pared back by 4 bases and J by 5 bases, with 15 bases lying between the germline termini. The library was obtained by RT-PCR. Sequencing was carried out with a NextSeq 550. TCRdb cleaned the public reads at Q25 with fastp, built clones with MiXCR and kept in-frame beta chains. All rows with the same CDR3 protein become a single entry with the most common DNA and genes. The sample table shows about a million distinct CDR3 sequences, and approximately 18% are seen once. Roughly 6.4% of the sample rests with the top ten.

The chain is assembled from TRBV5-1 and TRBJ2-5; a tentative D call is TRBD1 (5 bases match). The sequenced material came from blood, either unsorted or a sorted T cell fraction (not recorded which). The origin of this receptor is a human donor who was either an allogeneic HSCT recipient or a stem cell or donor lymphocyte infusion donor (not recorded which). It is not recorded whose cells these are; they may come from a transplant donor. The encoded CDR3 is CASSLLTGLETQYF. The DNA reads as follows: TGCGCCAGCAGCCTCCTAACAGGTTTGGAGACCCAGTACTTC.